These 26 T cell receptor beta chains came from one sample sequenced in a study of control samples from healthy donors and cancer patients. Some clones are missing from TCRdb's copy, which holds only in-frame ones; the method was immunoSEQ multiplex PCR. The table lists 45,000 to 60,000 clones, 90% to 95% of them singletons. Material for sequencing was PBMCs. The receptors were sampled from a man aged 30-40 years with colorectal cancer.

The chain combines TRBV6-6 with TRBJ1-5, with D perhaps matching TRBD1 (5 bases). The CDR3 contains 14 residues. Trimming stripped 6 bases from V and 1 base from J, with 10 bases between. Germline V gene lookup returns CDR1 MNHNY and CDR2 SVGAGI (reference sequence). Here the CDR3 reads CASSLDRSNQPQHF. The CDR3 DNA reads TGTGCCAGCAGCCTCGACAGAAGCAATCAGCCCCAGCATTTT.

The rearrangement joins TRBV19 to TRBJ1-1; D is ambiguous. V lost 7 bases and J 3 bases, leaving 15 bases between the germline ends. The CDR3 spans 14 residues. Germline CDR1 and CDR2: LNHDA and SQIVND (reference sequence). The CDR3 coding sequence is TGTGCCAGTACCGGCGGGATAATGGACACTGAAGCTTTCTTT. Translating it yields CASTGGIMDTEAFF.

The V gene is TRBV24-1, the J gene TRBJ1-5; weak D call: TRBD1 (5 bases). V was trimmed by 4 bases and J by 5 bases, leaving 11 bases between them. Germline-derived CDR1 and CDR2 are KGHDR and SFDVKD. This CDR3 spans 14 amino acids. CDR3 bases: TGTGCCACCAGTGAGGGGGGTACACATCAGCCCCAGCATTTT. Its translation is CATSEGGTHQPQHF.

The chain has TRBV5-6 and TRBJ2-7, with TRBD2 matching 7 bases. The J segment lost 2 bases and the V segment lost 0 bases, leaving 2 bases of the junction unmatched. This CDR3 is built from 14 residues. Looked up from germline, CDR1 is SGHDT and CDR2 is YYEEEE. DNA for the CDR3: TGTGCCAGCAGCTTGGCGGGGGGAACCTACGAGCAGTACTTC. Protein sequence: CASSLAGGTYEQYF. The full variable domain, completed using reference TRBV5-6 and TRBJ2-7, is DAGVTQSPTHLIKTRGQQVTLRCSPKSGHDTVSWYQQALGQGPQFIFQYYEEEERQRGNFPDRFSGHQFPNYSSELNVNALLLGDSALYLCASSLAGGTYEQYFGPGTRLTVT.

This chain joins TRBV6-4 and TRBJ2-2, with D perhaps TRBD1 (5 bases). The length of the CDR3 is 14 residues. The germline CDR1 and CDR2 sequences are MRHNA and SNTAGT. V lost 3 bases to trimming and J lost 6 bases, with 11 bases between them. The CDR3 nucleotides are TGTGCCAGCAGTGAGTCTACAGGCCCCGGGGAGCTGTTTTTT. Translated: CASSESTGPGELFF.

The chain is built from TRBV9 and TRBJ1-3, with D possibly being TRBD1 (5 bases). CDR1 is SGDLS and CDR2 is YYNGEE in the germline V gene. This CDR3 region has 15 residues. V lost 0 bases and J lost 12, with 19 bases in between. The CDR3: CASSVEQRGAQGIYF. CDR3 nucleotide sequence: TGTGCCAGCAGCGTAGAGCAGCGAGGGGCCCAAGGCATATATTTT.

This sequence joins TRBV29-1 and TRBJ2-1; perhaps TRBD1 as D (5 bases). CDR1 and CDR2 from the germline V gene are SQVTM and ANQGSEA. The CDR3 is made up of 10 amino acids. The chain's CDR3 is CSTGNNEQFF. DNA for the CDR3: TGCTCCACAGGAAACAATGAGCAGTTCTTC.

V and J are TRBV7-6 and TRBJ1-1; 8 nucleotides agree with TRBD1. Losses at the gene ends were 4 bases for V and 5 bases for J; bases not matched to a gene: 9. Per germline, CDR1 SGHVS and CDR2 FNYEAQ. The CDR3 spans 15 residues. Here the CDR3 DNA reads TGTGCCAGCAGCTCCCAACAGGGGGATCATACTGAAGCTTTCTTT. Translating gives CASSSQQGDHTEAFF.

This chain connects TRBV6-5 to TRBJ1-1; D is perhaps TRBD1 (5 bases). Germline CDR1 reads MNHEY; CDR2 reads SVGAGI. The V end lost 7 bases, the J end lost 4 bases, and 19 bases lay between the germline ends. CDR3 length: 15 amino acids. The DNA for the CDR3 is TGTGCCAGCACGATCTCAGGGTCCCCGAGCACTGAAGCTTTCTTT. Translation: CASTISGSPSTEAFF.

The chain recombines TRBV7-8 with TRBJ2-2, with no clear D. Between the trimmed V and J ends, which lost 10 bases and 1 base, there was a span of 16 bases. CDR1 and CDR2 (germline): SGHVS, FQNEAQ. This CDR3 is 15 amino acids long. DNA of the CDR3: TGTGCCACCGGAAAAATGAAACTGAACACCGGGGAGCTGTTTTTT. Amino acids: CATGKMKLNTGELFF.

The sample holds one count of this clone. The rearrangement links TRBV4-3 to TRBJ1-4; 11 bases align to TRBD1. The CDR3 is 18 residues long. CDR1 and CDR2 from the germline V gene are LGHNA and YSLEER. The V and J ends lost 0 bases and 3 bases, in that order; junction bases with no gene match: 6. In nucleotides, the CDR3 is TGCGCCAGCAGCCAAGAGGTGGACAGGGGGCTTTCTAATGAAAAACTGTTTTTT. Amino acids: CASSQEVDRGLSNEKLFF.

This clone was observed a few times. The chain links TRBV13 to TRBJ1-2; TRBD1 might be the D (6 bases). Trimming cost V 0 bases and J 5 bases, with 10 bases left between them. The CDR3 loop spans 14 amino acids. The germline V gene has CDR1 PRHDT and CDR2 FYEKMQ (reference sequence). CDR3 sequence: CASSLGTGRYGYTF. DNA of the CDR3: TGTGCCAGCAGCTTAGGAACAGGGAGATATGGCTACACCTTC.

The CDR3 sequence is CASSVGGAAAYNEQFF. The CDR3 DNA sequence: TGTGCCAGCAGCGTAGGCGGTGCAGCCGCTTACAATGAGCAGTTCTTC. The chain links TRBV9 to TRBJ2-1; D gene ambiguous. Germline V gene data show CDR1 as SGDLS and CDR2 as YYNGEE. V gave up 0 bases and J gave up 4 bases, with 14 bases separating them. The CDR3 extends over 16 amino acids.

The rearrangement joins TRBV7-9 to TRBJ1-2; 9 nucleotides match TRBD1. Germline V gives CDR1 SEHNR, CDR2 FQNEAQ (reference sequence). The V gene end was trimmed by 4 bases and the J gene end by 8 bases; junction bases not matched to a gene: 5. The CDR3 has 13 residues. The CDR3 nucleotides read TGTGCCAGCAGCTACGACAGGGGGGACGGCTACACCTTC. As protein: CASSYDRGDGYTF.

This chain connects TRBV29-1 to TRBJ1-1, with 7 bases matching TRBD1. J gave up 4 bases and V 3 bases, and 8 bases lay outside the gene matches. The CDR3 is 14 amino acids. Germline V gene data show CDR1 as SQVTM and CDR2 as ANQGSEA. The DNA of the CDR3 is TGCAGCGTTGAGCCACAGGGGTGGGGCACTGAAGCTTTCTTT. Translated, it gives CSVEPQGWGTEAFF.

The chain carries TRBV11-3 and TRBJ2-3; the D gene is possibly TRBD2 (5 bases). Trimming took off 4 bases at V and 4 bases at J, with 12 bases between the two ends. In germline, CDR1 is SGHNT, CDR2 YENEEA. This CDR3 region has 14 residues. In DNA form, the CDR3 reads TGTGCCAGCAGCTCCGGACTCCGACCAGATACGCAGTATTTT. Protein product: CASSSGLRPDTQYF. The whole variable domain, filled in from reference TRBV11-3 and TRBJ2-3, reads EAGVVQSPRYKIIEKKQPVAFWCNPISGHNTLYWYLQNLGQGPELLIRYENEEAVDDSQLPKDRFSAERLKGVDSTLKIQPAELGDSAVYLCASSSGLRPDTQYFGPGTRLTVL.

The J gene is TRBJ2-2, the V gene TRBV27; the D call may be TRBD1 or TRBD2 (6 bases each). This CDR3 spans 14 amino acids. Between the trimmed V and J ends, which lost 5 bases and 4 bases, there was a span of 11 bases. Per germline, CDR1 MNHEY and CDR2 SMNVEV (reference sequence). CDR3 residues: CASSPGGGTGELFF. CDR3 bases: TGTGCCAGCAGTCCTGGAGGGGGCACCGGGGAGCTGTTTTTT.

This clone was found once. The rearrangement joins TRBV9 to TRBJ2-5, with 8 bases fitting TRBD1. The V and J ends lost 4 bases and 2 bases, in that order; junction bases with no gene match: 16. CDR3 length equals 18 residues. The germline V gene encodes CDR1 SGDLS and CDR2 YYNGEE. CDR3 in DNA: TGTGCCAGCAGCCCCCGGACAGGGTTCCTTGAAAAACAAGAGACCCAGTACTTC. It is translated as CASSPRTGFLEKQETQYF.

The V gene is TRBV6-6, the J gene TRBJ1-1; D gene uncertain. Germline CDR1 MNHNY, CDR2 SVGAGI (reference sequence). Trimming left V 4 bases short and J 8 bases short, with 8 bases between. The CDR3 is 11 amino acids. The CDR3 protein is CASSFGPEAFF. The CDR3 nucleotides read TGTGCCAGCAGTTTCGGGCCCGAAGCTTTCTTT.

The chain carries TRBV4-1 and TRBJ1-1, with D maybe TRBD1 (5 bases). The CDR3 runs 18 residues. Germline loops: CDR1 MGHRA, CDR2 YSYEKL. Trimming shortened V by 0 bases and J by 1 base, and 18 bases separated the two germline ends. CDR3 residues: CASSQDFHRGGRNTEAFF. CDR3 DNA: TGCGCCAGCAGCCAAGACTTTCACCGTGGGGGTAGGAACACTGAAGCTTTCTTT.

The chain uses TRBV14 and TRBJ2-1; 11 nucleotides match TRBD2. The CDR3 runs 17 residues. Germline values: CDR1 SGHDN, CDR2 FVKESK. J was trimmed by 3 bases and V by 4 bases; bases with no gene match: 8. The CDR3 nucleotides are TGTGCCAGCAGCCCCTGGGGTAGCGGGGGGGACTACAATGAGCAGTTCTTC. Translated: CASSPWGSGGDYNEQFF.

This clone was counted a single time. The chain couples TRBV6-2 or TRBV6-3 to TRBJ2-7; no clear D gene. CDR3 length: 18 amino acids. Trimming pared 6 bases from V and 0 bases from J, leaving 24 bases between. Per the germline V gene, CDR1 is MNHEY and CDR2 is SVGEGT. The CDR3 sequence is CASSPRSSLVGDSYEQYV. The CDR3 bases are TGTGCCAGCAGCCCGCGAAGTTCATTGGTTGGGGACTCCTACGAGCAGTACGTC.

This rearrangement joins TRBV30 to TRBJ2-3; TRBD2 aligns across 7 bases. The CDR3 is 16 residues long. Looked up from germline, CDR1 is GTSNPN and CDR2 is SVGIG (reference sequence). Germline trimming cut 1 base from V and 0 bases from J; bases unmatched to any gene: 7. The CDR3, as DNA: TGTGCCTGGAGTGAACTAGCGTCCTCTAGCACAGATACGCAGTATTTT. Protein product: CAWSELASSSTDTQYF.

The chain employs TRBV30 and TRBJ1-5; tentatively, D is TRBD1 (6 bases). V was clipped by 4 bases and J by 7 bases, with 14 bases between them. The CDR3 is made up of 13 amino acids. Germline lookup yields CDR1 GTSNPN and CDR2 SVGIG (reference sequence). Written as DNA, the CDR3 is TGTGCCTGGAACACAGGGAGTCTCCAGCCCCAGCATTTT. Translating it yields CAWNTGSLQPQHF.

The chain has TRBV12-3 or TRBV12-4 and TRBJ1-1; possibly TRBD1 for D (6 bases). The CDR3 is 13 amino acids. Trimming removed 5 bases at V and 1 base at J, with 8 bases between. This chain's CDR3 is CASSPQGNTEAFF. CDR3 nucleotides: TGTGCCAGCAGTCCACAGGGGAACACTGAAGCTTTCTTT.

The V call is TRBV19, the J call TRBJ1-5, with 7 bases matching TRBD1. This CDR3 is 14 amino acids long. V lost 4 bases, J lost 4 bases, and 4 bases stayed unmatched. CDR1 LNHDA and CDR2 SQIVND come from the germline V gene (reference sequence). CDR3 region: CASSTDRLNQPQHF. Here the CDR3 DNA reads TGTGCCAGTAGTACGGACAGGCTTAATCAGCCCCAGCATTTT.